This T cell receptor beta chain was recorded in a study of shared T cell receptors in the human thymus (dated by TCRdb to the early 2020s). In terms of the full investigation: The study investigated the way shared, self-reactive T-cell receptor alpha chains are produced in the human thymus.

The library relied on the immunoSEQ multiplex PCR assay. TCRdb's version of the immuneACCESS table is confined to in-frame rearrangements and falls short of the full clone set. An unresolved V gene accounts for under half of the shortfall where checked; the remainder is of unknown origin. The sample includes some 760,000 clones, with 80% to 90% observed a single time. Under 0.012% of the sample rests with the top ten. Worth noting for this clone: Which antigen it targets is not known. The sample holds no much larger clone one base away, and base qualities are not on file.

V has 3 bases trimmed and J has 4 bases trimmed; junction bases matching no gene number 9. Taken from the germline V gene, the CDR1 and CDR2 loops are MNHNS and SASEGT. The CDR3 runs 16 amino acids, cysteine and phenylalanine included. Only the CDR3 DNA stays, 48 bases, in frame from base 1. These data are also associated with another study on human thymus T cells. Per the second study: In Finland, the donors were immunologically healthy infants who were having open corrective cardiac surgery for congenital heart defects. The thymus tissue came from surgical resects taken out during corrective cardiac surgery. Usage of V and J gene segments appeared to be biased in both the thymic and the peripheral blood repertoires. The related research found that thymic TCR repertoires overlapped highly between unrelated individuals. TCR alpha and beta repertoires from roughly 8 infant thymus samples and a few related peripheral blood samples were characterized in the study. The cohort included about 6 male and two female infants, with donor ages spanning 7 to 244 days. Thymocytes were freed from the tissue by mechanical means and kept at -70 degrees C as pellets of roughly 10-32 million cells. A QIAsymphony instrument was used to extract genomic DNA from the frozen cell pellets. TCRB and TCRAD loci were amplified from a standardized quantity of quality-controlled genomic DNA using the immunoSEQ multiplex PCR assay. The V(D)J region was spanned by amplicons of a length sufficient to cover the CDR3 and to identify V and J genes. The commercial immunoSEQ service was used to sequence amplicons on an Illumina platform. Corrections for primer bias and sequencing errors followed previously described methods, while TCRAD and TCRB definitions were based on the IMGT database. Repertoires were analysed with immunoSEQ Analyzer 3.0 and VDJTools, covering basic statistics, V/J segment usage, diversity estimates, rarefaction and pairwise overlap. Diversity was estimated using the Chao1, ChaoE, Efron-Thisted, Shannon and inverse Simpson indices, and was also estimated on datasets down-sampled to the size of the smallest sample. Repertoire overlap used strict matching of CDR3 nucleotide sequence, V gene and J gene, with Jaccard-based multidimensional scaling clustering. On average, thymus samples yielded hundreds of thousands of unique TCRB clonotypes, whereas blood samples yielded some 80,000.

The rearrangement combines TRBV6-1 with TRBJ2-3; TRBD2 agrees with 8 junctional bases. The specimen was thymocytes. This sequence originates from a girl under three years old with a congenital heart defect. Donor details come from another sample of the same person, matched by shared clones. The sequenced DNA: TGTGCCAGCAGTGAGGGGACTAGGGGGTATTCAGATACGCAGTATTTT. This codes for CASSEGTRGYSDTQYF.